Described below is a single T cell receptor (beta chain) sequence and its context. V lost 0 bases and J lost 6, with 9 bases in between. Germline CDR1 SGHRS, CDR2 YFSETQ. There are 13 residues in the CDR3. This record belongs to a study of shared clonotypes between healthy human individuals. The protocol was immunoSEQ multiplex PCR, while the TCRdb copy is restricted to in-frame clones and leaves out a portion. The table shows about 680,000 clones, with less than 80% occurring only once. This receptor was taken from a woman in her twenties or thirties in good health. This rearrangement joins TRBV5-1 to TRBJ1-2; D call uncertain. Sequenced input: memory CD4+ T cells sorted from blood. Subset here: CD45RA-negative fraction. The CDR3 is CASSLGTVDGYTF. Here the CDR3 DNA reads TGCGCCAGCAGCTTGGGGACGGTCGATGGCTACACCTTC.